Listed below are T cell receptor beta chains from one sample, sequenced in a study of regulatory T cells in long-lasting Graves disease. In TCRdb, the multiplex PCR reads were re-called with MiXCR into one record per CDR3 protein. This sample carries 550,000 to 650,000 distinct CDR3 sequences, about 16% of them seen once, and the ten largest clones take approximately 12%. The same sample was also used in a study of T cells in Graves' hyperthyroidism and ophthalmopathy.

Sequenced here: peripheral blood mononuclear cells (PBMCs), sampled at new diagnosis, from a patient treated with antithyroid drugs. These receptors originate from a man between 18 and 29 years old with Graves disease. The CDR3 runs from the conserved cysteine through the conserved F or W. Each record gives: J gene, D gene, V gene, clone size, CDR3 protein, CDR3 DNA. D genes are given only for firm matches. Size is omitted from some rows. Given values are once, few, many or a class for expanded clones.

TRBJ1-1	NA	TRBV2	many	CASSELGARTEAFF	TGTGCCAGCAGTGAGTTGGGGGCGCGCACTGAAGCTTTCTTT
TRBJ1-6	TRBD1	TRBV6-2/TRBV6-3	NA	CASSAHGTGKPGSYNSPLHF	TGTGCCAGCAGTGCGCACGGGACAGGGAAGCCTGGCTCCTATAATTCACCCCTCCACTTT
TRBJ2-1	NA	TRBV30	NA	CAWTARTPSSYNEQFF	TGTGCCTGGACCGCTCGGACTCCCAGCTCCTACAATGAGCAGTTCTTC
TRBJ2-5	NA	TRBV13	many	CASSARAVQYF	TGTGCCAGCAGCGCACGGGCGGTCCAGTACTTC
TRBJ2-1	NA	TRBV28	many	CASTPYDPEKSEQFF	TGTGCCAGCACCCCTTACGACCCAGAGAAGAGTGAGCAGTTCTTC
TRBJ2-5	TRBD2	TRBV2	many	CASGVVAGQETQYF	TGTGCCAGCGGGGTGGTAGCGGGACAAGAGACCCAGTACTTC
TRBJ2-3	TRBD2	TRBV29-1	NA	CSVTLTSGSTDTQYF	TGCAGCGTTACTCTGACTAGCGGGAGCACAGATACGCAGTATTTT
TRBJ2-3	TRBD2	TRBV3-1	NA	CASSQARGGHTDTQYF	TGTGCCAGCAGCCAAGCTCGCGGGGGGCACACAGATACGCAGTATTTT
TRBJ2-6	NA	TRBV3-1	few	CASSQRQDSGANVLTF	TGTGCCAGCAGCCAAAGACAGGACTCTGGGGCCAACGTCCTGACTTTC
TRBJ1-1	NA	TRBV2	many	CAIEEGLGTEAFF	TGTGCCATCGAGGAGGGTTTGGGCACTGAAGCTTTCTTT
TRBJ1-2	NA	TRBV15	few	CATSREGSYGYTF	TGTGCCACCAGCAGAGAAGGCTCCTATGGCTACACCTTC
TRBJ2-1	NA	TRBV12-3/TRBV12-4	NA	CASSLYGAGDGNEQFF	TGTGCCAGCAGTTTATACGGGGCAGGGGACGGCAATGAGCAGTTCTTC
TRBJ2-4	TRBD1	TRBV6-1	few	CASSEAGGAGLAKNIQYF	TGTGCCAGCAGTGAAGCAGGGGGCGCCGGACTAGCCAAAAACATTCAGTACTTC
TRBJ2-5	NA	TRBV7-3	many	CASSLVCVQEKKETQYF	TGTGCCAGCAGCTTAGTTTGCGTACAGGAGAAGAAAGAGACCCAGTACTTC
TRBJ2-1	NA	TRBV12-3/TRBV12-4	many	CASTSASSEQFF	TGTGCCAGCACCTCGGCTAGCAGTGAGCAGTTCTTC
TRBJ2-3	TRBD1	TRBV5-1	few	CASGDRGLSTDTQYF	TGCGCCAGCGGTGACAGGGGCCTTAGCACAGATACGCAGTATTTT
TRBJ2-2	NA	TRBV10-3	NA	CAISERGAPAGELFF	TGTGCCATCAGTGAGCGGGGGGCTCCGGCCGGGGAGCTGTTTTTT
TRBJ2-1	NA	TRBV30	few	CAWRGGSNEQFF	TGTGCCTGGAGGGGTGGGAGCAATGAGCAGTTCTTC